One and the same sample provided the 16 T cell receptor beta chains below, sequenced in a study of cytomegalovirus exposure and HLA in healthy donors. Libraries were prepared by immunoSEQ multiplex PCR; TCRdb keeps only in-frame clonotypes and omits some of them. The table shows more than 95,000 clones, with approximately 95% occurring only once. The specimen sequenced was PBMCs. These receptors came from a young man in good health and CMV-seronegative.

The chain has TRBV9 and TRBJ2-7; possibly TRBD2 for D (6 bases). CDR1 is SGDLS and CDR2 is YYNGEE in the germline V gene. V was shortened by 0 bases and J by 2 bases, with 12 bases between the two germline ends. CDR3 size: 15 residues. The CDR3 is CASSVAGDLAYEQYF. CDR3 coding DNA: TGTGCCAGCAGCGTAGCGGGGGACCTTGCCTACGAGCAGTACTTC.

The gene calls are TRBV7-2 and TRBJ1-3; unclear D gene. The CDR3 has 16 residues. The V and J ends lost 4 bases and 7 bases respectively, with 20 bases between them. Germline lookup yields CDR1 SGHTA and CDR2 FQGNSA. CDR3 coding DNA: TGTGCCAGCAGCTACCGGGGAGGGATTAGAGGGAACACCATATATTTT. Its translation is CASSYRGGIRGNTIYF. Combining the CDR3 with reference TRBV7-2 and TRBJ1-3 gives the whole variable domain GAGVSQSPSNKVTEKGKDVELRCDPISGHTALYWYRQSLGQGLEFLIYFQGNSAPDKSGLPSDRFSAERTGGSVSTLTIQRTQQEDSAVYLCASSYRGGIRGNTIYFGEGSWLTVV.

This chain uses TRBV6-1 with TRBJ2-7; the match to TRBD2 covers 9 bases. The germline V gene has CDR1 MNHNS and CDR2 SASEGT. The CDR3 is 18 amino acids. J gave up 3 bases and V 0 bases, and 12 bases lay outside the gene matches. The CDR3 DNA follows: TGTGCCAGCAGTGAAGCGCGGGGTGGGGCTAGCGGGATCTACGAGCAGTACTTC. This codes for CASSEARGGASGIYEQYF.

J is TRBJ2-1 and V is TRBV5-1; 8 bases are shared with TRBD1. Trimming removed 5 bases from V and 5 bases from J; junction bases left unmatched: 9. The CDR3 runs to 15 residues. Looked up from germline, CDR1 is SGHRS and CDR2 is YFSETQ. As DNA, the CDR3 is TGCGCCAGCAGACTACCGGGACAGGCTAACAATGAGCAGTTCTTC. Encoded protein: CASRLPGQANNEQFF.

In DNA, the CDR3 is TGTGCCCGAAAGGCCTTGGGGGGGCGGGAGCAGTACTTC. Protein: CARKALGGREQYF. The chain recombines TRBV6-5 with TRBJ2-7, with a possible D match to TRBD2 (7 bases). CDR3 length equals 13 residues. CDR1 is MNHEY, CDR2 SVGAGI, per germline. V lost 11 bases, J lost 7 bases, and 21 bases lay in between.

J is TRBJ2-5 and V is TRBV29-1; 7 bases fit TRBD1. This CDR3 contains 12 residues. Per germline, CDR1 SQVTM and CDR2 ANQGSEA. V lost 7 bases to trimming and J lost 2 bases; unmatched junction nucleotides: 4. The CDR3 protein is CSAYRGQETQYF. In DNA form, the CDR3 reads TGCAGCGCCTACAGGGGTCAAGAGACCCAGTACTTC.

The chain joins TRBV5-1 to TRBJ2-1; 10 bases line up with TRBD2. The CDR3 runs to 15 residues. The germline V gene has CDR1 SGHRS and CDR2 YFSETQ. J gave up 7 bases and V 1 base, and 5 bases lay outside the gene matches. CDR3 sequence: CASSLTGTSANEQFF. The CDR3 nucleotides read TGCGCCAGCAGCTTGACCGGGACTAGCGCAAATGAGCAGTTCTTC.

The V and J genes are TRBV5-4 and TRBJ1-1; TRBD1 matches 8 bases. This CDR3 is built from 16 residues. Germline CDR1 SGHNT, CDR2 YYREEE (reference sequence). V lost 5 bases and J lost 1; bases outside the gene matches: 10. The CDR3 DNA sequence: TGTGCCAGCAGATCCTACCCCGGGACAGGGAACACTGAAGCTTTCTTT. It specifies CASRSYPGTGNTEAFF.

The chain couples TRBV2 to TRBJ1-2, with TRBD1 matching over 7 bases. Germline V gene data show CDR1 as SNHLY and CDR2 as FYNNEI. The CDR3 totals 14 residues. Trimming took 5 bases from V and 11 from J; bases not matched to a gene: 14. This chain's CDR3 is CASSPPGQFVGYTF. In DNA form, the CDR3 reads TGTGCCAGCAGTCCACCGGGACAGTTCGTTGGGTACACCTTC.

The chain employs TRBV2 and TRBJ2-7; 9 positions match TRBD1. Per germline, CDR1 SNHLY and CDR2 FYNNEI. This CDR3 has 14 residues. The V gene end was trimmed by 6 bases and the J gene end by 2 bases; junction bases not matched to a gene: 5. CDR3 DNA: TGTGCCAGCAGGTCCGGGACAGGGACCTACGAGCAGTACTTC. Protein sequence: CASRSGTGTYEQYF.

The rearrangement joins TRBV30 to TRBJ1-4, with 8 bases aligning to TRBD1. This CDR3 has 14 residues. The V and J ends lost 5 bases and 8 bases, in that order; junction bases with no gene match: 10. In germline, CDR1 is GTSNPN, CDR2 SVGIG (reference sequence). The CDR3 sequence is CAWEPGQVSEKLFF. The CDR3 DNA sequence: TGTGCCTGGGAACCGGGACAGGTCTCCGAAAAACTGTTTTTT.

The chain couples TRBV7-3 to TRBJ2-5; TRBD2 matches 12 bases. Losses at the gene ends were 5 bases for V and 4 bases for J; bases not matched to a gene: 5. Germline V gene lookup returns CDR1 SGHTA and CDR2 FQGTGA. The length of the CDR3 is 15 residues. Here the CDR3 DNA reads TGTGCCAGCAGCCCCCTAGCGGGAGGGCCAGAGACCCAGTACTTC. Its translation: CASSPLAGGPETQYF. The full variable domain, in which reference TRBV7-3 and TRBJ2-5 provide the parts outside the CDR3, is GAGVSQTPSNKVTEKGKYVELRCDPISGHTALYWYRQSLGQGPEFLIYFQGTGAADDSGLPNDRFFAVRPEGSVSTLKIQRTERGDSAVYLCASSPLAGGPETQYFGPGTRLLVL.

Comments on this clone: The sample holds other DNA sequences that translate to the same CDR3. Here the CDR3 DNA reads TGTGCCAGCAGTGCGGGAACTAGCGGATACGAGCAGTACTTC. It yields the protein CASSAGTSGYEQYF. The chain employs TRBV27 and TRBJ2-7, with 8 bases matching TRBD2. V gave up 5 bases and J gave up 4 bases; unmatched junction bases: 7. CDR3 length: 14 amino acids. Germline CDR1 reads MNHEY; CDR2 reads SMNVEV (reference sequence).

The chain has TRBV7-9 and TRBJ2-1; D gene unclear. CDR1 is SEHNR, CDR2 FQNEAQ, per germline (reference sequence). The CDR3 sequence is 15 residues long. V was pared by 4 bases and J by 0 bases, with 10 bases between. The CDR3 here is CASSSTSSSYNEQFF. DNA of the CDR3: TGTGCCAGCAGCTCGACATCGAGCTCCTACAATGAGCAGTTCTTC.

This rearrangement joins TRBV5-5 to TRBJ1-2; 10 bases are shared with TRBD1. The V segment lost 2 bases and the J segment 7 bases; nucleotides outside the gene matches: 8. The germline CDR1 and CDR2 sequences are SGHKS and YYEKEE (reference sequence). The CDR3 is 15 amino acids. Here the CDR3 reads CASSFSTGGASGYTF. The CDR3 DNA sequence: TGTGCCAGCAGCTTCTCGACAGGGGGCGCTTCTGGCTACACCTTC. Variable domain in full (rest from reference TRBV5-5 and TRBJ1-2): DAGVTQSPTHLIKTRGQQVTLRCSPISGHKSVSWYQQVLGQGPQFIFQYYEKEERGRGNFPDRFSARQFPNYSSELNVNALLLGDSALYLCASSFSTGGASGYTFGSGTRLTVV.

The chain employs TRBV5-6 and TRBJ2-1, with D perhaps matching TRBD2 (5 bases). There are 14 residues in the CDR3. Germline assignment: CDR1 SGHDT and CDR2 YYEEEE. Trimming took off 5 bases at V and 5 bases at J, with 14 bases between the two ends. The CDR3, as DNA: TGTGCCAGCAGGAGGGTGGGGATTAACAATGAGCAGTTCTTC. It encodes CASRRVGINNEQFF.